The source of this TCR beta chain is a study of Ad26.COV2.S vaccination and SARS-CoV-2 variants. Study-level findings and limits: Higher spike-specific TCR breadth was found in vaccine recipients than in placebo recipients. Reportedly, spike-specific CD8+ and CD4+ T cell responses achieved substantial breadth once vaccination had taken place.

Turning to this clone: As yet, its antigen is unknown.

Treatment noted: roughly 19 received Ad26.COV2.S at low or high dose, single or two shots; 5 received placebo; per-sample allocation not given. Material that was analyzed had been drawn on day 63 after the first vaccine or placebo injection. Donation came from an adult in Boston who was aged 18-55 years. Using immunoSEQ multiplex PCR, the repertoire was profiled, and TCRdb retains in-frame clones only, with some absent. The sample yields hundreds of thousands of clones, roughly 87% seen once. The clonotype comes from a person aged 18-60 years who received the Ad26.COV2.S COVID-19 vaccine or a placebo. This sample comprised peripheral blood, obtained in a trial of Ad26.COV2.S vaccine versus placebo.

CDR3 in amino acids: CASSYTGGSPLHF. CDR3 bases: TGTGCCAGCAGCTATACAGGGGGTTCACCCCTCCACTTT. This rearrangement joins TRBV7-3 to TRBJ1-6; 8 bases match TRBD1. Germline-derived CDR1 and CDR2 are SGHTA and FQGTGA. V shed 4 bases and J 9 bases; nucleotides not matched to a gene: 2. The CDR3 has 13 residues.